This T cell receptor beta chain was retrieved from a study of response to subunit inactivated influenza vaccine. Regarding the study as a whole: There was a suggestion from the authors that each seasonal influenza vaccination recruits few new T cells.

Of note for this clonotype: Its antigen is unidentified.

TCRdb used MiXCR to reprocess the RT-PCR reads, holding one entry per CDR3 protein. The sample has over 650,000 distinct CDR3 sequences; about a fifth are singletons. The input for sequencing was PBMCs from blood, taken approximately 5 days after vaccination. This receptor was taken from a middle-aged man who received an inactivated influenza vaccine.

In DNA form, the CDR3 reads TGCGCCAGCAGCCCCAAGCCAGGCGGGAACACTGAAGCTTTCTTT. Its translation is CASSPKPGGNTEAFF. The gene calls are TRBV5-1 and TRBJ1-1, with D unclear. Looked up from germline, CDR1 is SGHRS and CDR2 is YFSETQ. V lost 4 bases to trimming and J lost 1 base, with 14 bases between them. The CDR3 consists of 15 residues.